The present entry profiles one T cell receptor beta chain with its context. Trimming cost V 4 bases and J 0 bases, with 10 bases left between them. Per the germline V gene, CDR1 is SGHVS and CDR2 is FQNEAQ. The CDR3 is made up of 15 amino acids. This record belongs to a study of blood T cell repertoires in COVID-19. Per the authors' pipeline: Reference gene primer amplification gave nucleated cell count estimates. Some clones are missing from TCRdb's copy, which holds only in-frame ones; the method was immunoSEQ multiplex PCR. The V and J calls and clone size come from that table; D and trimming were worked out from the DNA. The sample lists 300,000 to 350,000 clones; approximately 88% were seen once. The participants were between roughly 18 and 100 years old and came from some 25 US areas.

This chain links TRBV7-8 with TRBJ1-3, with D hard to call. The receptor was derived from a young man who had recovered from COVID-19. Input material: PBMCs or T cells enriched from blood (not recorded which). This chain's CDR3 is CASSSLLFSGNTIYF. DNA for the CDR3: TGTGCCAGCAGCTCTCTTCTATTCTCTGGAAACACCATATATTTT.